One sample yielded the 25 T cell receptor beta chains listed below, sequenced in a study of shared clonotypes between healthy human individuals. Sequencing was performed with immunoSEQ multiplex PCR; in TCRdb, only in-frame clones are kept and a portion is missing. Among millions of clones listed, around nine tenths were seen once. Input material: naive CD4+ T cells sorted from blood. Subset in this sample: CD45RA+ positively selected. The receptors stem from a young man in good health.

This chain uses TRBV7-6 with TRBJ2-2, with D perhaps matching TRBD1 (6 bases). The V and J ends lost 5 bases and 8 bases respectively, with 18 bases between them. Per the germline V gene, CDR1 is SGHVS and CDR2 is FNYEAQ. This CDR3 region has 15 residues. CDR3: CASSPRQDSGGELFF. For the CDR3, the DNA is TGTGCCAGCAGCCCCCGACAGGATTCTGGTGGGGAGCTGTTTTTT.

The J gene is TRBJ2-7, the V gene TRBV11-2; the D gene is possibly TRBD1 (5 bases). V was shortened by 5 bases and J by 5 bases, with 10 bases between the two germline ends. The V gene's germline CDR1 is SGHAT and CDR2 FQNNGV. The CDR3 spans 12 residues. CDR3 nucleotides: TGTGCCAGCAGCCTTAAGGGGAACGAGCAGTACTTC. Translating it yields CASSLKGNEQYF. Supplemented by reference TRBV11-2 and TRBJ2-7, the full variable domain reads EAGVAQSPRYKIIEKRQSVAFWCNPISGHATLYWYQQILGQGPKLLIQFQNNGVVDDSQLPKDRFSAERLKGVDSTLKIQPAKLEDSAVYLCASSLKGNEQYFGPGTRLTVT.

The DNA for the CDR3 is TGTGCCAGCAGTACCCCGGGACGCACTGAAGCTTTCTTT. The encoded protein is CASSTPGRTEAFF. The V call is TRBV28, the J call TRBJ1-1; the D gene is possibly TRBD1 (5 bases). Germline CDR1 reads MDHEN; CDR2 reads SYDVKM. Trimming shortened V by 5 bases and J by 4 bases, and 11 bases separated the two germline ends. The CDR3 runs to 13 residues.

The chain couples TRBV18 to TRBJ2-7; 7 bases line up with TRBD1. Per germline, CDR1 KGHSH and CDR2 LQKENI. Germline trimming cut 0 bases from V and 5 bases from J; bases unmatched to any gene: 4. The CDR3 has 14 residues. The DNA for the CDR3 is TGTGCCAGCTCACCACCGAGGGGGCAAAACGAGCAGTACTTC. This encodes CASSPPRGQNEQYF.

Written as DNA, the CDR3 is TGTGCCTGGAGTGTACAGGGAGTCCCCTACGAGCAGTACTTC. Protein: CAWSVQGVPYEQYF. The J gene is TRBJ2-7, the V gene TRBV30; D might be TRBD1 (6 bases). This CDR3 has 14 amino acids. The germline CDR1 and CDR2 sequences are GTSNPN and SVGIG (reference sequence). The V end was cut by 0 bases, the J end by 2 bases, with 11 bases between.

The chain is built from TRBV2 and TRBJ2-7, with D tentatively TRBD1 (6 bases). This CDR3 comprises 12 residues. The V end was cut by 8 bases, the J end by 3 bases, with 11 bases between. The germline V gene has CDR1 SNHLY and CDR2 FYNNEI. CDR3 in amino acids: CASRTDNYEQYF. CDR3 DNA sequence: TGTGCCAGCCGGACAGATAACTACGAGCAGTACTTC.

In regard to this clone: Other DNA sequences in this specimen translate into the identical CDR3. This rearrangement joins TRBV19 to TRBJ2-6; D gene unclear. Deletions cut 7 bases from V and 0 bases from J, with 10 bases between. CDR1 is LNHDA, CDR2 SQIVND, per germline (reference sequence). CDR3 length equals 15 residues. CDR3 loop: CASTPGSSGANVLTF. The CDR3 DNA reads as TGTGCCAGTACCCCGGGTAGCTCTGGGGCCAACGTCCTGACTTTC.

J is TRBJ2-2 and V is TRBV10-1; 9 nucleotides match TRBD2. J was trimmed by 4 bases and V by 3 bases; bases with no gene match: 6. Germline V gene lookup returns CDR1 WNHNN and CDR2 SYGVQD (reference sequence). This CDR3 is built from 16 residues. The CDR3 sequence: CASSEGGGGPTGELFF. The CDR3 region has the DNA TGCGCCAGCAGTGAAGGCGGGGGGGGTCCCACCGGGGAGCTGTTTTTT.

This clone was picked up one time. This chain uses TRBV6-6 with TRBJ2-7; TRBD1 aligns across 9 bases. J was trimmed by 2 bases and V by 5 bases; bases with no gene match: 7. There are 15 residues in the CDR3. Germline V gene lookup returns CDR1 MNHNY and CDR2 SVGAGI (reference sequence). DNA of the CDR3: TGTGCCAGCAGTGACGCCGGGACAGGGACCTACGAGCAGTACTTC. Translated: CASSDAGTGTYEQYF.

The chain has TRBV5-4 and TRBJ2-3, with 8 bases identical to TRBD2. CDR1 is SGHNT and CDR2 is YYREEE in the germline V gene (reference sequence). The CDR3 is made up of 15 amino acids. V gave up 3 bases and J gave up 2 bases; unmatched junction bases: 5. The chain's CDR3 is CASSSGGVLTDTQYF. The CDR3 coding sequence is TGTGCCAGCAGCTCCGGGGGGGTCCTCACAGATACGCAGTATTTT. Looking up the rest from reference TRBV5-4 and TRBJ2-3 gives the full variable domain: ETGVTQSPTHLIKTRGQQVTLRCSSQSGHNTVSWYQQALGQGPQFIFQYYREEENGRGNFPPRFSGLQFPNYSSELNVNALELDDSALYLCASSSGGVLTDTQYFGPGTRLTVL.

The CDR3 DNA reads as TGTGCCAGCAGCGGACAGGAGAACACTGAAGCTTTCTTT. Translation gives CASSGQENTEAFF. The chain couples TRBV14 to TRBJ1-1; TRBD1 matches 7 bases. This CDR3 has 13 amino acids. V shed 5 bases and J 1 base; nucleotides not matched to a gene: 1. Per germline, CDR1 SGHDN and CDR2 FVKESK.

Details on this clone: This CDR3 is also generated by other DNA sequences in the sample. J is TRBJ1-1 and V is TRBV6-5; D ambiguous. V was shortened by 2 bases and J by 2 bases, with 9 bases between the two germline ends. The CDR3 is 14 amino acids. Per the germline V gene, CDR1 is MNHEY and CDR2 is SVGAGI. CDR3 loop: CASSYGVLNTEAFF. In DNA form, the CDR3 reads TGTGCCAGCAGTTACGGGGTACTTAACACTGAAGCTTTCTTT.

The CDR3 region is CASRNSGSPREQYF. The CDR3 DNA sequence: TGTGCCAGCAGGAACAGCGGGAGCCCAAGGGAGCAGTACTTC. V usage is TRBV14 and J usage is TRBJ2-7; 8 bases are a match to TRBD2. V trimming: 6 bases; J trimming: 7 bases; junction bases outside the gene matches: 11. The CDR3 is made up of 14 amino acids. Germline values: CDR1 SGHDN, CDR2 FVKESK.

The genes are TRBV4-3 and TRBJ2-3; D remains unclear. Trimming left V 4 bases short and J 4 bases short, with 9 bases between. CDR3 length equals 13 residues. Germline CDR1 is LGHNA and CDR2 is YSLEER. CDR3 nucleotides: TGCGCCAGCAGCCCCCGACTCGCAGATACGCAGTATTTT. It specifies CASSPRLADTQYF.

The chain has TRBV27 and TRBJ1-1, with TRBD1 matching 8 bases. The germline CDR1 and CDR2 sequences are MNHEY and SMNVEV (reference sequence). With 4 bases clipped from V and 3 bases from J, the junction kept 7 bases outside the gene matches. The CDR3 has 15 residues. DNA for the CDR3: TGTGCCAGCAGTTGGACAGGGAAGAGGGACACTGAAGCTTTCTTT. Translated, it gives CASSWTGKRDTEAFF.

Concerning this clone itself: At one of its ends the junction is not consistent with the germline gene, which may arise from a read error. This sample also contains other DNA sequences that code for the same CDR3. CDR3 sequence (DNA): TGCGCCAGCAGCTTGGCAGCGAATACCGGGGAGCTGTTTTTT. Translation gives CASSLAANTGELFF. This chain joins TRBV5-1 and TRBJ2-2; D is undetermined. The V gene's germline CDR1 is SGHRS and CDR2 YFSETQ. This CDR3 region has 14 residues.

This chain links TRBV28 with TRBJ1-5; D not certain. Trimming cost V 1 base and J 5 bases, with 18 bases left between them. The length of the CDR3 is 17 residues. The germline V gene encodes CDR1 MDHEN and CDR2 SYDVKM. The CDR3, as DNA: TGTGCCAGCAGTTTATTTCCGTGGCGGGAAAGGTATCAGCCCCAGCATTTT. Its translation is CASSLFPWRERYQPQHF.

As for this clone: The same CDR3 is also encoded by other DNA sequences in this sample. J is TRBJ2-7 and V is TRBV6-5; TRBD1 agrees at 9 bases. The length of the CDR3 is 15 residues. After removal of 2 bases from V and 1 base from J, the junction contained 3 bases not matched to a gene. From germline, CDR1 is MNHEY and CDR2 SVGAGI. CDR3 sequence (DNA): TGTGCCAGCAGTTACGCCGGGACAGGGTCCTACGAGCAGTACTTC. Translated: CASSYAGTGSYEQYF.

This sequence joins TRBV29-1 and TRBJ1-4; D might be TRBD1 (5 bases). This CDR3 comprises 15 residues. The germline V gene has CDR1 SQVTM and CDR2 ANQGSEA. The ends were cut back, 7 bases at V and 4 bases at J, with 19 bases in the middle. This chain's CDR3 is CSGTLGTDVNEKLFF. The CDR3 bases are TGCAGCGGTACCCTCGGGACGGACGTTAATGAAAAACTGTTTTTT.

The gene calls are TRBV9 and TRBJ1-1; the match to TRBD1 covers 7 bases. V was pared by 0 bases and J by 4 bases, with 18 bases of the junction left unmatched. This CDR3 is 19 amino acids long. Germline V lookup: CDR1 SGDLS, CDR2 YYNGEE. DNA for the CDR3: TGTGCCAGCAGCGTAGTCTCTATCAGGGGGGTTGATATGGGCACTGAAGCTTTCTTT. Protein: CASSVVSIRGVDMGTEAFF.

The chain couples TRBV5-1 to TRBJ1-1; D may be TRBD1 (5 bases). The CDR3 is 16 residues long. Germline lookup yields CDR1 SGHRS and CDR2 YFSETQ. The V and J ends lost 4 bases and 1 base respectively, with 17 bases between them. This chain's CDR3 is CASSAARAGGNTEAFF. The CDR3 DNA sequence: TGCGCCAGCAGCGCTGCGCGCGCGGGGGGGAACACTGAAGCTTTCTTT.

The chain couples TRBV6-5 to TRBJ1-5; D is unclear. From germline, CDR1 is MNHEY and CDR2 SVGAGI. Trimming took off 5 bases at V and 5 bases at J, with 4 bases between the two ends. This CDR3 comprises 11 residues. CDR3 in amino acids: CASSGDQPQHF. The CDR3 bases are TGTGCCAGCAGTGGCGATCAGCCCCAGCATTTT.

This clone has just one count. CDR3 coding DNA: TGCGCCAGCAGCCGAGATGAGACAGGGCACTACGAGCAGTACTTC. This sequence encodes CASSRDETGHYEQYF. The genes are TRBV4-3 and TRBJ2-7; 7 nucleotides align to TRBD1. The V segment lost 4 bases and the J segment 3 bases; nucleotides outside the gene matches: 9. The CDR3 runs to 15 residues. Germline assignment: CDR1 LGHNA and CDR2 YSLEER.

In the case of this clone: Other DNA sequences in the sample encode the same CDR3. The J gene is TRBJ1-2, the V gene TRBV29-1; D gene ambiguous. Germline V gene sequence: CDR1 SQVTM, CDR2 ANQGSEA. The CDR3 totals 9 residues. Trimming removed 2 bases at V and 8 bases at J, with 3 bases between. The CDR3 nucleotides read TGCAGCGTTGAAAGCGGCTACACCTTC. Its protein product is CSVESGYTF.

A word on this clone: The same CDR3 can be traced to other DNA sequences in this sample. Here the CDR3 DNA reads TGTGCCTGGAGTGACAGGGGGAATCAGCCCCAGCATTTT. It codes for CAWSDRGNQPQHF. The V gene is TRBV30, the J gene TRBJ1-5, with 8 bases matching TRBD1. Germline assignment: CDR1 GTSNPN and CDR2 SVGIG (reference sequence). V was pared by 1 base and J by 4 bases, with 0 bases of the junction left unmatched. The CDR3 loop spans 13 amino acids.